A selection of T cell receptor beta chains follows, all from one sample in a study of human versus mouse CDR3 diversity and MHC coevolution. Produced via immunoSEQ multiplex PCR; TCRdb's table is partial and in-frame only. The data show about 83,000 clones, about 90% seen once. Sequencing was done on a sample of naive CD4+ T cells from blood. The source is a person aged 30 to 69 in good health. The CDR3 runs from the conserved cysteine through the conserved F or W. A D gene is named only where the DNA matches it firmly. The size of a clone is reported for some rows only, either as once, few or many, or as a class for expanded clones.

CASSSLVVIPYEQYF | TGTGCCAGCAGTTCCCTCGTAGTCATTCCCTATGAGCAGTACTTC | once | TRBJ2-5 | - | TRBV28
CASSESRYGYTF | TGTGCCAGCAGTGAATCACGGTATGGCTACACCTTC | - | TRBJ1-2 | - | TRBV6-1
CASRRPSGRAFENTQYF | TGCGCCAGCAGAAGGCCTAGCGGGAGGGCCTTTGAGAATACGCAGTATTTT | - | TRBJ2-3 | TRBD2 | TRBV5-1
CASSQGSIGAGMFPGEQFF | TGCGCCAGCAGCCAAGGGAGTATAGGAGCGGGCATGTTTCCTGGTGAGCAGTTCTTC | - | TRBJ2-1 | - | TRBV4-1
CASSEVLRFGELFF | TGTGCCAGCAGTGAAGTCTTGCGGTTCGGGGAGCTGTTTTTT | - | TRBJ2-2 | - | TRBV6-1
CASGLVQGSMNTEAFF | TGTGCTAGTGGTTTGGTACAGGGGAGCATGAACACTGAAGCTTTCTTT | - | TRBJ1-1 | TRBD1 | TRBV12-5
CASSRTLPQGANPYEQYF | TGTGCCAGCTCACGCACCCTCCCGCAGGGGGCTAATCCCTACGAGCAGTACTTC | - | TRBJ2-7 | TRBD1 | TRBV18
CAWSVRLPGGPQHF | TGTGCCTGGAGTGTACGGCTCCCTGGAGGGCCCCAGCATTTT | - | TRBJ1-5 | - | TRBV30
CASSYSYRNTEAFF | TGTGCCAGCAGTTACTCATACAGGAACACTGAAGCTTTCTTT | once | TRBJ1-1 | - | TRBV6-5
CASSLYLDRGRNSPLHF | TGCGCCAGCAGCTTGTACTTGGACAGGGGGCGTAATTCACCCCTCCACTTT | - | TRBJ1-6 | TRBD1 | TRBV5-1
CASSPRDKTFSTDTQYF | TGTGCCAGCTCACCCCGGGACAAGACATTTAGCACAGATACGCAGTATTTT | - | TRBJ2-3 | - | TRBV18
CSVGQGAHYGYTF | TGCAGCGTTGGACAGGGGGCCCACTATGGCTACACCTTC | - | TRBJ1-2 | TRBD1 | TRBV29-1
CASSPVWTNQETQYF | TGTGCCAGCAGTCCCGTGTGGACAAACCAAGAGACCCAGTACTTC | - | TRBJ2-5 | - | TRBV27
CASSPPPRGESEAFF | TGTGCCAGCAGCCCACCCCCCAGGGGAGAGTCTGAAGCTTTCTTT | - | TRBJ1-1 | - | TRBV13